The clone carrying this T cell receptor beta chain was counted a single time. Original methodology: Researchers report that nucleated cell counts were estimated from reference gene primer amplification. Only in-frame clones appear in the TCRdb table, and some are missing; sequencing was by immunoSEQ multiplex PCR. That table gives V, J and clone size, and the DNA gave D and trimming. The sample contains 110,000 to 150,000 clones, around 81% of which appear only once. The record originates from a study of blood T cell repertoires in COVID-19. Whole-study context: The United States, Italy and Spain supplied acute and convalescent COVID-19 samples. PBMCs, B-cell-depleted T cells, or T cells were the source of the cDNA or gDNA that made up the material.

Germline values: CDR1 MNHNY, CDR2 SVGAGI (reference sequence). The ends lost 6 bases at V and 1 base at J; junction bases unmatched: 4. This CDR3 is built from 15 residues. The material sequenced was peripheral blood. The chain links TRBV6-6 to TRBJ1-5, with 9 bases lining up with TRBD1. The clonotype comes from a human donor in a cohort sampled during active COVID-19. CDR3 bases: TGTGCCAGCAGGATAGGGACAGGGAGCAATCAGCCCCAGCATTTT. Translating gives CASRIGTGSNQPQHF.